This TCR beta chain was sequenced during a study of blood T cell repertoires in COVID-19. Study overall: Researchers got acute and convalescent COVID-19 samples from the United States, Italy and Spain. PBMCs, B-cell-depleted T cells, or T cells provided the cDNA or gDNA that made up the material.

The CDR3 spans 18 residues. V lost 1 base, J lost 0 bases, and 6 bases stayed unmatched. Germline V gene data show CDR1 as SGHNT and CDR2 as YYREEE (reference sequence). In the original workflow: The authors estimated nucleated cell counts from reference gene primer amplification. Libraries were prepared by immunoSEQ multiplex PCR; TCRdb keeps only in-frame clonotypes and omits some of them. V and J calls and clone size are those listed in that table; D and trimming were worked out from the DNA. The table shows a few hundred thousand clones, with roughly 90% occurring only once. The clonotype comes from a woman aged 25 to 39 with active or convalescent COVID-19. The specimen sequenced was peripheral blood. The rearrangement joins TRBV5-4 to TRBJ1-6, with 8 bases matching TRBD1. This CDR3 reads CASSLKQGGFSYNSPLHF. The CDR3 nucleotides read TGTGCCAGCAGCTTGAAACAGGGGGGATTCTCCTATAATTCACCCCTCCACTTT.